This TCR beta chain was retrieved from a study of OX40 agonist ivuxolimab in advanced cancers. Looking at the study overall: Checkpoint inhibitors had been given previously to approximately 41% of patients. Study-wide results and caveats: At 0.1 to 3.0 mg/kg and by week 6, clonal expansion occurred in CD4+ and CD8+ blood T cells.

Produced via immunoSEQ multiplex PCR; TCRdb's table is partial and in-frame only. The sample yields some 80,000 clones, approximately 92% seen once. Details on this clone: Its antigen is unknown.

V gave up 2 bases and J gave up 2 bases, with 14 bases separating them. This CDR3 is built from 16 residues. Germline CDR1 and CDR2: SGHTA and FQGNSA. This TCR derives from an adult with an advanced solid tumor such as melanoma, head and neck, liver or kidney cancer. The chain has TRBV7-2 and TRBJ2-3; D gene ambiguous. Sequences were derived from CD4+ or CD8+ T cells sorted from blood, sampled in a trial of the OX40 agonist ivuxolimab. In nucleotides, the CDR3 is TGTGCCAGCAGCTTAACGGGTGGGCAGTCCACAGATACGCAGTATTTT. Translation gives CASSLTGGQSTDTQYF. Full variable domain (remainder filled in from reference TRBV7-2 and TRBJ2-3): GAGVSQSPSNKVTEKGKDVELRCDPISGHTALYWYRQSLGQGLEFLIYFQGNSAPDKSGLPSDRFSAERTGGSVSTLTIQRTQQEDSAVYLCASSLTGGQSTDTQYFGPGTRLTVL.